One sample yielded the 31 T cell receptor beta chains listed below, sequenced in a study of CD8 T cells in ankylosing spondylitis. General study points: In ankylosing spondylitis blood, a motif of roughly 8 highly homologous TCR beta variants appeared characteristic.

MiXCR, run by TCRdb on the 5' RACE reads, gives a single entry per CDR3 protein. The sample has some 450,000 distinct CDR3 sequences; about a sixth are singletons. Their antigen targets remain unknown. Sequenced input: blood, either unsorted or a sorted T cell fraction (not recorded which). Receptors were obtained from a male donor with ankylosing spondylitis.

Written as DNA, the CDR3 is TGTGCCAGCAGTTACTCGATTTTGGGGACAAGCTACGAGCAGTACTTC. The encoded protein is CASSYSILGTSYEQYF. The rearrangement links TRBV6-5 to TRBJ2-7; possible D gene TRBD1, 6 bases. Trimming removed 0 bases at V and 3 bases at J, with 15 bases between. Germline CDR1 reads MNHEY; CDR2 reads SVGAGI. The CDR3 extends over 16 amino acids.

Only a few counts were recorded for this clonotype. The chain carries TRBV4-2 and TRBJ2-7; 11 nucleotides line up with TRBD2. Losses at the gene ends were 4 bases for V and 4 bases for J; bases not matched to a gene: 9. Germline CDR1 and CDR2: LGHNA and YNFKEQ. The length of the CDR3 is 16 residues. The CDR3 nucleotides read TGTGCCAGCAGCCTAAGCGGGACTAGCGGACCGTACGAGCAGTACTTC. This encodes CASSLSGTSGPYEQYF.

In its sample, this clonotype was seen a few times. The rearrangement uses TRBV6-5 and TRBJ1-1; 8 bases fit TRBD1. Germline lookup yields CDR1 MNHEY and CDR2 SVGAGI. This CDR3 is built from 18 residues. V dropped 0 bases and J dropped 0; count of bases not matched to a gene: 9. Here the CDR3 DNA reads TGTGCCAGCAGTTACTCGAGTAAGGACAGGGCCATGAACACTGAAGCTTTCTTT. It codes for CASSYSSKDRAMNTEAFF.

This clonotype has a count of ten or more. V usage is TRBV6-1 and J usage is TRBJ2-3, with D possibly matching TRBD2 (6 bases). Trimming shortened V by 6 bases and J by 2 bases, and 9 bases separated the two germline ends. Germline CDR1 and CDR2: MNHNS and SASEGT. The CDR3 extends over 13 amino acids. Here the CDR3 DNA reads TGTGCCAGCAGACGGGACTCCACAGATACGCAGTATTTT. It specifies CASRRDSTDTQYF.

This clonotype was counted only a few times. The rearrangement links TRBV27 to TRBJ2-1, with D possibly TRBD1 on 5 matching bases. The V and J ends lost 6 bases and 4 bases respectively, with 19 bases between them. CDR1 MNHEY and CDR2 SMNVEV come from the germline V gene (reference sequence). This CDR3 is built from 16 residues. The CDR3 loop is CASRLWASGAYNEQFF. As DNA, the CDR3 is TGTGCCAGCAGGCTATGGGCTAGTGGGGCTTACAATGAGCAGTTCTTC.

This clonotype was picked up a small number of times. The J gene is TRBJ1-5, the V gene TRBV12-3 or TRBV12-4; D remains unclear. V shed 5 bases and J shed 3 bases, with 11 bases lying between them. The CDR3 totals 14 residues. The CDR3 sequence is CASSPDGHNQPQHF. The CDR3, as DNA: TGTGCCAGCAGTCCCGACGGCCACAATCAGCCCCAGCATTTT.

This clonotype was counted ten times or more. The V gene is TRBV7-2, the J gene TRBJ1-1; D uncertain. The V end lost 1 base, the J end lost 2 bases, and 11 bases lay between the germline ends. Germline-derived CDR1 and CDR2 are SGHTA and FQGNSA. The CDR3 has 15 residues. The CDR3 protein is CASSLEFRANTEAFF. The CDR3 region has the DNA TGTGCCAGCAGCTTAGAATTCCGGGCAAACACTGAAGCTTTCTTT.

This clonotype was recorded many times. The chain's CDR3 is CASSLSGQFF. The CDR3 DNA reads TGTGCCAGCAGTTTATCAGGGCAGTTCTTC. The rearrangement joins TRBV12-3 or TRBV12-4 to TRBJ2-1; D not certain. Trimming left V 2 bases short and J 12 bases short, with 5 bases between. The CDR3 covers 10 residues.

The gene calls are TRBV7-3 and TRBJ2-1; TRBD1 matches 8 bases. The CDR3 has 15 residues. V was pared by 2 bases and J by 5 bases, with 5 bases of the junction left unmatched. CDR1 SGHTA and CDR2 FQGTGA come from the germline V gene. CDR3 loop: CASSLSGGDNNEQFF. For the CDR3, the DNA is TGTGCCAGCAGCTTATCAGGGGGCGATAACAATGAGCAGTTCTTC.

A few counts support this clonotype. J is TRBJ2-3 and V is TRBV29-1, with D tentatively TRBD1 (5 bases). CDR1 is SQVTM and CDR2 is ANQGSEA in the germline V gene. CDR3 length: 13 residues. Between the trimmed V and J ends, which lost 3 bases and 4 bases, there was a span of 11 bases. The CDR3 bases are TGCAGCGTTGAGTTATCCAGGGCAGATACGCAGTATTTT. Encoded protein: CSVELSRADTQYF.

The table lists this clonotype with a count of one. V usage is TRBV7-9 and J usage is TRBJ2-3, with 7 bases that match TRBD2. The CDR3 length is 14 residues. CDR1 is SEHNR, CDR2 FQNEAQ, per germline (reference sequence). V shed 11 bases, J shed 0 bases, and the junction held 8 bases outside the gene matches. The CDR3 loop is CAVSGGGSTDTQYF. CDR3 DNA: TGTGCCGTTTCGGGAGGTGGGAGCACAGATACGCAGTATTTT.

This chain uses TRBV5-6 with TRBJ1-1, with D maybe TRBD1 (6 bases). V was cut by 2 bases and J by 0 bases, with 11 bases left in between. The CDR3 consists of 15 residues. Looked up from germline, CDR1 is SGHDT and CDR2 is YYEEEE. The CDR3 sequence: CASSFYGTLNTEAFF. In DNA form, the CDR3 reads TGTGCCAGCAGCTTTTATGGGACATTGAACACTGAAGCTTTCTTT.

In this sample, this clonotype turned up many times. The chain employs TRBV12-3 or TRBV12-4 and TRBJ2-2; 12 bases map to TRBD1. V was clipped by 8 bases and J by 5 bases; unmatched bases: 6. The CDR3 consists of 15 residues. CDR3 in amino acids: CASLGTGGLTGELFF. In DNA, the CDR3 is TGTGCCAGCCTCGGGACAGGGGGCTTGACCGGGGAGCTGTTTTTT.

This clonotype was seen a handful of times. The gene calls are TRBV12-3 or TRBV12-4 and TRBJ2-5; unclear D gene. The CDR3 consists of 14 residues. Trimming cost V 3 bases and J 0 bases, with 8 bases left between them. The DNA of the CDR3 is TGTGCCAGCAGTTTTCGAGGCAACCAAGAGACCCAGTACTTC. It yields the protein CASSFRGNQETQYF.

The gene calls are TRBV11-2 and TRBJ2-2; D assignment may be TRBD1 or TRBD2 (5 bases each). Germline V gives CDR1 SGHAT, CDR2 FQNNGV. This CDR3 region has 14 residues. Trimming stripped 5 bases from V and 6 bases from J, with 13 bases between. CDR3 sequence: CASSRAWGSGELFF. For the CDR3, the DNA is TGTGCCAGCAGCCGGGCATGGGGGTCCGGGGAGCTGTTTTTT.

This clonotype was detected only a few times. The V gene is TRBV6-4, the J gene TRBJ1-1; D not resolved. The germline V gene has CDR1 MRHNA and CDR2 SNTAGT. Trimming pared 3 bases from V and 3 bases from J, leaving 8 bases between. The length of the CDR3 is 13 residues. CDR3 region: CASSEDWDTEAFF. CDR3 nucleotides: TGTGCCAGCAGTGAAGACTGGGACACTGAAGCTTTCTTT.

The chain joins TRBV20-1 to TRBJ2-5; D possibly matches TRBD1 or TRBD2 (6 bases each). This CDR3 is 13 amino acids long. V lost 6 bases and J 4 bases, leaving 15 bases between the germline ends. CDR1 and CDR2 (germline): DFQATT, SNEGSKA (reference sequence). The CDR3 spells CSAPWGAGETQYF. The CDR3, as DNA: TGCAGTGCCCCTTGGGGGGCCGGAGAGACCCAGTACTTC.

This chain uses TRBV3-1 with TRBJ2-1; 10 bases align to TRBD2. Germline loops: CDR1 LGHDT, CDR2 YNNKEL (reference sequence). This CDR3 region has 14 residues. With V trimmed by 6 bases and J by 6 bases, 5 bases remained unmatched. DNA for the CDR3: TGTGCCAGCAGGCCTAGCGGGAGCCGCAATGAGCAGTTCTTC. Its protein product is CASRPSGSRNEQFF.

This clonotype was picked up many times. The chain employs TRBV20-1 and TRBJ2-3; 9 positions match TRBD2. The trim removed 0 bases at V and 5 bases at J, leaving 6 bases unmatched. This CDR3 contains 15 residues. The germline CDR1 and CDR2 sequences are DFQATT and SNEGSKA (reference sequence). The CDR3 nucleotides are TGCAGTGCTAGAGACCCCCGGCGGGGGGGAGATACGCAGTATTTT. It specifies CSARDPRRGGDTQYF.

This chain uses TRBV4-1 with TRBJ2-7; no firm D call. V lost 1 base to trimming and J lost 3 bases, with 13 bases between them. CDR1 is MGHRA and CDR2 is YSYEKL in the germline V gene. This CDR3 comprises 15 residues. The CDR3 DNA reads TGCGCCAGCAGCCAAGCGTTAGGCATCCTCTACGAGCAGTACTTC. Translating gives CASSQALGILYEQYF.

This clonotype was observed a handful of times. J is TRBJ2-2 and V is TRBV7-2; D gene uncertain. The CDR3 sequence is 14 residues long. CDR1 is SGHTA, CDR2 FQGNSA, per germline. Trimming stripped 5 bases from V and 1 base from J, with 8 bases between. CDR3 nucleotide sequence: TGTGCCAGCAGCCTCATGAAGAACACCGGGGAGCTGTTTTTT. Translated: CASSLMKNTGELFF.

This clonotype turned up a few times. The CDR3 DNA reads TGCAGTGCGAACGACAGGGACAATCAGCCCCAGCATTTT. Translating gives CSANDRDNQPQHF. The chain combines TRBV20-1 with TRBJ1-5; 7 nucleotides align to TRBD1. Germline V gene sequence: CDR1 DFQATT, CDR2 SNEGSKA (reference sequence). The ends lost 6 bases at V and 3 bases at J; junction bases unmatched: 5. The CDR3 extends over 13 amino acids.

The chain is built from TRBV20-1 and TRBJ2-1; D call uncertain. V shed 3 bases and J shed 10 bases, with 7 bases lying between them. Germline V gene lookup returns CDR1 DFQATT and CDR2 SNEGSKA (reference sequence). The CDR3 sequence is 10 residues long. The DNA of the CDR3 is TGCAGTGCTAGTGAGACGGAGCAGTTCTTC. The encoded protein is CSASETEQFF.

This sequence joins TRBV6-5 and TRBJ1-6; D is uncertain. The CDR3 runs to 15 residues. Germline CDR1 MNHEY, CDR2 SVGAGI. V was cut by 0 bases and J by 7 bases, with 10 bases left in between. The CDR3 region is CASSYSTPQNSPLHF. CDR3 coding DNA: TGTGCCAGCAGTTACTCGACTCCTCAGAATTCACCCCTCCACTTT.

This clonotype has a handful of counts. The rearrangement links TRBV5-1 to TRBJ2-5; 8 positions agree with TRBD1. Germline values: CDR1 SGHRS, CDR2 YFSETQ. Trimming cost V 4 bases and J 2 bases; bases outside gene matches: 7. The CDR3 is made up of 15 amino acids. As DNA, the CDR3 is TGCGCCAGCAGCATTCCCGGGACAGGTCAAGAGACCCAGTACTTC. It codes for CASSIPGTGQETQYF.

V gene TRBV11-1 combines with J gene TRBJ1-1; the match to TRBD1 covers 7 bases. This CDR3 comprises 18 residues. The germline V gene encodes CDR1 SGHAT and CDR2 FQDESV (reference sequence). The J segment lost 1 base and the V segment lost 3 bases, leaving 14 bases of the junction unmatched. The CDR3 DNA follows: TGTGCCAGCAGCTTGTCTCTATACCGGGACAGCCCGAACACTGAAGCTTTCTTT. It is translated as CASSLSLYRDSPNTEAFF.

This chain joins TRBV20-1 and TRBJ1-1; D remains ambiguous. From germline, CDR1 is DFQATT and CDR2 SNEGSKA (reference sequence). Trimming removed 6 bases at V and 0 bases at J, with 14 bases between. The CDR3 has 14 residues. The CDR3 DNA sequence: TGCAGTGCCCCGGTCCTCCTCGTGAACACTGAAGCTTTCTTT. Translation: CSAPVLLVNTEAFF.

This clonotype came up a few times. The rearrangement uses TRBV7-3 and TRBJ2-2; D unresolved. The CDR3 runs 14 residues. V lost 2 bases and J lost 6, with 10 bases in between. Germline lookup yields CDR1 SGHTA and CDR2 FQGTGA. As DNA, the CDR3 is TGTGCCAGCAGCTTAGGGCTAGAGGCCGGGGAGCTGTTTTTT. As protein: CASSLGLEAGELFF.

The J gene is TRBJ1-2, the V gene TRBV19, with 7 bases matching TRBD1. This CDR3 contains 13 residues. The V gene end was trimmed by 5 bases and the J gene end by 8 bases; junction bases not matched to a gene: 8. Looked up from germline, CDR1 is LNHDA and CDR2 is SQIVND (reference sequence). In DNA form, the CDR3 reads TGTGCCAGTAGTGCACGTACAGGGGACGGCTACACCTTC. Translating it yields CASSARTGDGYTF.

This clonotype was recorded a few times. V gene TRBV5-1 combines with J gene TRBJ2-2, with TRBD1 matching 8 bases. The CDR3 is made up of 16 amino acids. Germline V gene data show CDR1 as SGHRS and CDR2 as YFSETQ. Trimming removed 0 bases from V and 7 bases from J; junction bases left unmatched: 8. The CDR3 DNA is TGCGCCAGCAGCTTGGCCGGGCAGGGGGCACGCGGGGAGCTGTTTTTT. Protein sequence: CASSLAGQGARGELFF.

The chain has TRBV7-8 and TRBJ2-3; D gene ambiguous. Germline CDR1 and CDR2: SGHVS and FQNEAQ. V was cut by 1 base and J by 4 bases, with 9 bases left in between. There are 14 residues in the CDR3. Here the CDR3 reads CASSLVPPADTQYF. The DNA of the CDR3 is TGTGCCAGCAGCTTAGTGCCCCCTGCAGATACGCAGTATTTT.